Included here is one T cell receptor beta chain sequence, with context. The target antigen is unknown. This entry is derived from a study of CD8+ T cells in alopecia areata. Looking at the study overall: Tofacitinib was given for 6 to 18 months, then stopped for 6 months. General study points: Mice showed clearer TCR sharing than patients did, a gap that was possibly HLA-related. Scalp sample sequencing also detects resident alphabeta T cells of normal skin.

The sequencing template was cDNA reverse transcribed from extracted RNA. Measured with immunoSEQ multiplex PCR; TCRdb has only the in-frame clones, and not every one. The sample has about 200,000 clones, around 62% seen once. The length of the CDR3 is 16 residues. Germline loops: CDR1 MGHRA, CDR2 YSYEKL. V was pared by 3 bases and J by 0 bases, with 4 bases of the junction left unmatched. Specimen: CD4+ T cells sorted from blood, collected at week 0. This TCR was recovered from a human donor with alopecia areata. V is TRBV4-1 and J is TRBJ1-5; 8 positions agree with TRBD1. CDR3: CASSQRDRSSNQPQHF. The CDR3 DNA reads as TGCGCCAGCAGCCAGAGGGACAGGTCTAGCAATCAGCCCCAGCATTTT.